The sequence of this T cell receptor beta chain was determined in a study of T cell repertoires in cytomegalovirus infection. The ends were cut back, 1 base at V and 6 bases at J, with 10 bases in the middle. Germline CDR1 reads DFQATT; CDR2 reads SNEGSKA (reference sequence). The CDR3 runs 13 residues. Notes on this clonotype: No antigen is known for it.

One entry per CDR3 protein results from TCRdb running MiXCR on the reads. The data show hundreds of thousands of distinct CDR3 sequences, 33% seen once. The receptor was derived from a human donor in good health (CMV status not recorded). Some clones in this sample may be carry-over from other donors' samples. Sequencing was performed on cultured PBMCs, taken from culture after CMV antigen stimulation. The chain has TRBV20-1 and TRBJ2-1; the D gene is possibly TRBD1 (5 bases). The CDR3 loop reads CSARVLGANEQFF. CDR3 DNA sequence: TGCAGTGCTAGAGTCCTAGGGGCCAATGAGCAGTTCTTC.